This T cell receptor beta chain was observed in a study of sequential checkpoint blockade in melanoma. The wider study: First-line arms were nivolumab then ipilimumab, or the reverse, randomized 1:1. After both sequences, patients received maintenance nivolumab.

Measured with immunoSEQ multiplex PCR; TCRdb has only the in-frame clones, and not every one. The repertoire holds several thousand clones, with about 68% as singletons. Trimming left V 0 bases short and J 6 bases short, with 16 bases between. CDR1 and CDR2 from the germline V gene are SGHKS and YYEKEE (reference sequence). This CDR3 has 16 residues. The treatment denotes: randomized to nivolumab then ipilimumab (arm A) or the reverse (arm B). None of the patients previously received DNA-damaging chemotherapy. Live CD3+CD8+ CD19− CD56− cells were sorted from PBMCs. This sequence was found in a human donor with melanoma. Source: CD8+ T cells sorted from blood (inferred from file names), taken from a patient given nivolumab and ipilimumab in sequence. This chain connects TRBV5-5 to TRBJ2-1, with D maybe TRBD1 (6 bases). CDR3 loop: CASSLGTQGNGNEQFF. The CDR3 region has the DNA TGTGCCAGCAGCTTGGGGACTCAGGGGAATGGCAATGAGCAGTTCTTC.